This TCR beta chain comes out of a study of blood T cell repertoires in COVID-19 (dated by TCRdb to 2020 to 2021). About the investigation overall: Samples from collaborators originated in the United States, Italy and Spain and spanned both the acute and convalescent phases of COVID-19. The prospective study material was composed of cDNA or gDNA derived from T cells, B-cell-depleted T cells, or PBMCs. The dataset comprised deeply sampled blood TCRbeta repertoires from subjects exposed to, actively infected with, or recovered from COVID-19. A freely available public database, intended as a resource for researchers studying the immune response to SARS-CoV-2, is where the repertoires were released. The samples were drawn from two sources: the first 160 participants of the ongoing ImmuneRACE study, and approximately 1,300 subjects contributed by 6 global collaborators. Sample metadata almost always included a de-identified subject ID, COVID-19 status, age in years and sex. Where available, HLA class I and class II types were taken from metadata supplied by the sample provider and were not determined by assay-based typing. Study-wide findings and limitations: Clinical and demographic metadata were provided uncurated, with the amount varying by source and participant.

Concerning this clone itself: Its antigen remains undetermined. No quality values exist for individual bases; no much larger clone is one base distant.

Trimming leaves V shorter by 1 base and J shorter by 8 bases, with the junction holding 7 bases beyond the gene matches. CDR1 and CDR2, per the germline V gene, are SQVTM and ANQGSEA. The CDR3 measures 14 amino acids from cysteine to phenylalanine. Only the CDR3 portion is preserved as DNA: 42 bases, with reading frame beginning at the first base. TCRbeta CDR3 regions were amplified from genomic DNA by means of the immunoSEQ Assay, a bias-controlled multiplex PCR. The source study handled its data this way. The number of nucleated cells in each sample was estimated by amplification of reference gene primers within the assay. To quantify the absolute abundance of each unique TCRbeta CDR3 rearrangement, sequence reads were collapsed and filtered. For each sample, productive Simpson clonality was calculated as the square root of Simpson's diversity index across productive rearrangements. This immuneACCESS table, as held by TCRdb, lists in-frame sequences with V and J called but not all clones. Of the missing ones, under half trace to an unresolved V gene in checked studies; the others have no known cause. That table furnishes V, J and clone size, whereas the DNA furnished D and trimming. For this sample there are 200,000 to 250,000 clones; about four fifths appear just once. Jointly, the top ten make up around 1.8% of the sample.

In the prospective study, participants were about 18 to 90 years old, resided in 25 or so geographic areas of the United States, and were enrolled through a virtual design. To assign participants to cohorts, the prospective study relied on clinical history that participants themselves reported in a screening survey and a study questionnaire. Recovered participants in ImmuneRACE Cohort 3 were defined by two consecutive negative NP/OP PCR tests, clearance by a healthcare professional, or resolution of symptoms. In the prospective study, whole blood, serum and a nasopharyngeal or oropharyngeal swab were collected from each participant by mobile phlebotomists. Prospective study participants could optionally give additional blood draws and questionnaires over an approximately two-month period. Blood samples from the prospective study were shipped frozen or at room temperature prior to DNA extraction.

The V and J segments used are TRBV29-1 and TRBJ2-1, with 8 bases in between that match TRBD2. Input material: PBMCs or T cells enriched from blood (not recorded which). The sequence derives from a man between 60 and 75 years old who had recovered from COVID-19. CDR3 region: CSVEGLARGDEQFF. The base sequence is TGCAGCGTTGAAGGACTAGCGAGGGGGGATGAGCAGTTCTTC.